Listed here is a single T cell receptor beta chain. Its cognate antigen is unknown. This CDR3 has 15 amino acids. Trimming removed 4 bases from V and 0 bases from J, with 12 bases in between. CDR1 and CDR2 from the germline V gene are KGHSH and LQKENI. This sample stems from a study of cytomegalovirus exposure and HLA in healthy donors. Study results and caveats: Indistinguishable V segments, including TRBV6-2 and TRBV6-3, were excluded. Fewer N-insertions than the roughly 670-donor mean were reportedly shown by an Asian-associated ancestry cluster in a later analysis. Looking again later, the authors saw that most CMV-associated TCR beta chains seemed HLA-restricted.

This PCR relied on a set of 60 Vbeta primers and 13 Jbeta primers. Sequenced by immunoSEQ multiplex PCR; TCRdb stores in-frame clones only, minus some. Found here are 150,000 to 200,000 clones, 75% to 85% of them singletons; the top ten hold more than 0.95%. The chain carries TRBV18 and TRBJ1-1, with D hard to call. The origin of this receptor is a girl aged 2-9 years in good health and CMV-seropositive. Sequencing was done on a sample of PBMCs. CDR3 bases: TGTGCCAGCTCACTGGTGGGCGCCGTGAACACTGAAGCTTTCTTT. Its translation is CASSLVGAVNTEAFF.